This T cell receptor (beta chain) is from a study of blood T cell repertoires in COVID-19 (dated by TCRdb to 2020 to 2022). For context, the study as a whole: The collaborator samples originated in the United States, Italy and Spain and spanned the acute and convalescent phases of COVID-19. Where available, HLA class I and class II types were obtained from metadata supplied by the sample provider rather than from assay-based typing. Samples were obtained from the ongoing ImmuneRACE study (first 160 participants) and from 1,200 or so subjects provided by 6 global collaborators. The prospective study material was composed of cDNA or gDNA derived from T cells, B-cell-depleted T cells, or PBMCs. A de-identified subject ID, COVID-19 status, age in years and sex were almost always included in the sample metadata. The repertoires were released in a freely available public database meant as a resource for research on the immune response to SARS-CoV-2. The dataset comprised deeply sampled blood TCRbeta repertoires from subjects exposed to, actively infected with, or recovered from COVID-19.

One collaborating source in Seattle enrolled patients during active infection and followed them longitudinally through the course of disease. The collaborating institutions used their own protocols to collect whole blood in K2EDTA tubes. For TCRbeta analysis, collaborators shipped samples as frozen whole blood, isolated PBMCs, or DNA extracted from either of those sample types. The full study reports these points: The amount of clinical and demographic metadata varied by source and participant and was provided uncurated.

Concerning this clone: What antigen it recognizes has not been identified. Qualities for individual bases were not recorded, and no much larger clone is one base off.

TCRbeta CDR3 regions were amplified from genomic DNA by means of the immunoSEQ Assay, a bias-controlled multiplex PCR. The paper's processing steps were these. The number of nucleated cells in each sample was estimated from the amplification of reference gene primers within the assay. To quantify the absolute abundance of each unique TCRbeta CDR3 rearrangement, sequence reads were collapsed and filtered. For each sample, productive Simpson clonality was calculated by taking the square root of Simpson's diversity index across productive rearrangements. In its TCRdb copy, this immuneACCESS table keeps in-frame sequences only and misses some clones. Where compared with another copy, unresolved V genes explain less than half of these, and the others have no known cause. V and J calls and clone size are as listed in that table; D and trimming were resolved from the DNA. A total of 200,000 to 250,000 clones appear in this sample, approximately 90% of them only once. Together, the top ten hold 2% to 3% of the sample.

Sequencing was performed on peripheral blood. The sequence derives from a young man with COVID-19, enrolled during active disease.

The base sequence is TGTGCCAGCAGCTTGTTCGGGACAGGGAATCTCTATGGCTACACCTTC. It codes for CASSLFGTGNLYGYTF. The rearranged segments are TRBV5-8 and TRBJ1-2; the junction holds 9 bases that match TRBD1. The CDR1 and CDR2 encoded by the germline V gene are SGHTS and YDEGEE. The cysteine opens and the phenylalanine closes a CDR3 of 16 amino acids. Only CDR3 DNA is held: 48 bases, read in frame from base 1. Ends trimmed: V by 1 base, J by 4 bases; bases unmatched to a gene: 8.